This entry lists 13 T cell receptor beta chains sequenced from one sample in a study of T cell responses to AZD1222 COVID-19 vaccine. Profiling relied on immunoSEQ multiplex PCR, and the TCRdb table lists in-frame clones only, not all of them. The sample lists 100,000 to 150,000 clones; about nine tenths were seen once. Sequenced here: peripheral blood, sampled on day 0 of AZD1222 vaccination. These receptor sequences come from an adult in good health.

The V gene is TRBV30, the J gene TRBJ1-1; 8 bases align to TRBD1. The junction had 15 bases not matched to a gene; V was cut back by 5 bases and J by 1 base. The CDR3 is made up of 17 amino acids. Germline CDR1 GTSNPN, CDR2 SVGIG (reference sequence). The CDR3 region is CAWDRDRSYRRNTEAFF. CDR3 bases: TGTGCCTGGGACCGGGACAGGTCCTACAGGAGGAACACTGAAGCTTTCTTT.

The genes are TRBV6-4 and TRBJ2-3; weak D call: TRBD1 (5 bases). CDR1 is MRHNA and CDR2 is SNTAGT in the germline V gene. The CDR3 is 15 amino acids. V lost 2 bases, J lost 2 bases, and 11 bases lay in between. CDR3 protein: CASSDGEGVTDTQYF. The CDR3 DNA is TGTGCCAGCAGTGACGGCGAAGGGGTCACAGATACGCAGTATTTT.

This chain joins TRBV19 and TRBJ1-3; D call uncertain. V lost 3 bases and J 3 bases, leaving 3 bases between the germline ends. The CDR3 consists of 12 residues. The germline V gene has CDR1 LNHDA and CDR2 SQIVND (reference sequence). For the CDR3, the DNA is TGTGCCAGTAGTATCAATGGAAACACCATATATTTT. Its translation is CASSINGNTIYF.

The rearrangement uses TRBV19 and TRBJ1-2; D is unresolved. From germline, CDR1 is LNHDA and CDR2 SQIVND (reference sequence). The length of the CDR3 is 14 residues. The V and J ends lost 4 bases and 9 bases respectively, with 18 bases between them. CDR3 sequence (DNA): TGTGCCAGTAGTACCGAAAGTCCGGGCAGAAGCTACACCTTC. Its translation: CASSTESPGRSYTF.

This chain connects TRBV4-3 to TRBJ1-5, with D unresolved. Germline V CDR1 and CDR2: LGHNA, YSLEER. The V end lost 0 bases, the J end lost 9 bases, and 9 bases lay between the germline ends. The CDR3 is 13 residues long. CDR3 sequence (DNA): TGCGCCAGCAGCCAAGAGGGGAGAGGGCCCCAGCATTTT. Amino acids: CASSQEGRGPQHF.

The chain carries TRBV7-2 and TRBJ1-3; D remains unclear. The CDR3 is 16 residues long. CDR1 is SGHTA, CDR2 FQGNSA, per germline. V was shortened by 0 bases and J by 0 bases, with 9 bases between the two germline ends. The CDR3 sequence is CASSLAGSLSGNTIYF. The DNA of the CDR3 is TGTGCCAGCAGCTTAGCCGGGTCCCTCTCTGGAAACACCATATATTTT.

The chain is built from TRBV27 and TRBJ2-3; 7 nucleotides line up with TRBD2. The ends lost 5 bases at V and 0 bases at J; junction bases unmatched: 2. The CDR3 length is 14 residues. Germline V CDR1 and CDR2: MNHEY, SMNVEV (reference sequence). In nucleotides, the CDR3 is TGTGCCAGCAGTAGCGGGGCTAGCACAGATACGCAGTATTTT. The encoded protein is CASSSGASTDTQYF.

The chain joins TRBV4-1 to TRBJ1-2; 7 nucleotides line up with TRBD1. This CDR3 region has 17 residues. V dropped 4 bases and J dropped 1; count of bases not matched to a gene: 12. Germline CDR1 MGHRA, CDR2 YSYEKL. The DNA of the CDR3 is TGCGCCAGCAGCCCCCGACAGGGACCTACCTTTAACTATGGCTACACCTTC. Its translation: CASSPRQGPTFNYGYTF.

This chain uses TRBV29-1 with TRBJ2-1, with TRBD2 identical over 14 bases. The junction had 11 bases not matched to a gene; V was cut back by 6 bases and J by 4 bases. Looked up from germline, CDR1 is SQVTM and CDR2 is ANQGSEA. The CDR3 covers 17 residues. Written as DNA, the CDR3 is TGCAGCGTCATAGGACTAGCGGGGGGTAGTTTTTACAATGAGCAGTTCTTC. It encodes CSVIGLAGGSFYNEQFF.

J is TRBJ1-1 and V is TRBV5-1, with a weak D call TRBD1 (6 bases). V was pared by 2 bases and J by 1 base, with 15 bases between. Germline lookup yields CDR1 SGHRS and CDR2 YFSETQ. This CDR3 comprises 16 residues. In DNA, the CDR3 is TGCGCCAGCAGCTTCAATACAGGGACGGGGAACACTGAAGCTTTCTTT. Protein product: CASSFNTGTGNTEAFF.

The chain uses TRBV5-8 and TRBJ1-1; D remains ambiguous. The CDR3 length is 13 residues. Germline CDR1 SGHTS, CDR2 YDEGEE. Between the trimmed V and J ends, which lost 0 bases and 4 bases, there was a span of 7 bases. The CDR3 sequence: CASSLVRTTEAFF. The CDR3 DNA reads TGTGCCAGCAGCTTGGTGCGGACCACTGAAGCTTTCTTT.

V and J are TRBV6-7 and TRBJ1-2; D is perhaps TRBD1 (5 bases). TRBV6-7 is placed among ORFs of uncertain function. The CDR3 has 14 residues. CDR3 protein: CERDGLHSNYGYTF. The CDR3 DNA follows: TGTGAAAGGGACGGCCTACATAGTAACTATGGCTACACCTTC.

The V and J genes are TRBV2 and TRBJ2-7, with no clear D. The CDR3 is 12 amino acids. V was cut by 2 bases and J by 3 bases, with 5 bases left in between. CDR1 is SNHLY, CDR2 FYNNEI, per germline. The DNA for the CDR3 is TGTGCCAGCAGTGAATACAGCTACGAGCAGTACTTC. Translating gives CASSEYSYEQYF.